These T cell receptor beta chains were read from a single sample in a study of T-cell reconstitution after alpha-beta-depleted transplantation in children. TCRdb reanalysed the PCR reads using MiXCR and keeps one entry per CDR3 protein. The data hold some 520,000 distinct CDR3 sequences, with 30% to 35% observed a single time. This material consisted of PBMCs from the stem cell graft donor, taken from the stem cell graft. These receptors were collected from a human donor who donated a stem cell graft to a child with aplastic anemia. The CDR3 runs from the conserved cysteine through the conserved F or W. The D gene is left open where the match is weak. The listing skips clone size in some rows; elsewhere it reads once, few, many or a size class.

.	TRBV25-1	TRBJ2-1	.	CASDRGVNEQFF	TGTGCCAGCGACCGAGGGGTCAATGAGCAGTTCTTC
TRBD1	TRBV30	TRBJ1-1	few	CAWSVIHRGLQAFF	TGTGCCTGGAGTGTAATCCACAGGGGGCTACAAGCTTTCTTT
.	TRBV27	TRBJ2-5	few	CASGVGRDGHETQYF	TGTGCCAGCGGGGTGGGGCGGGACGGTCATGAGACCCAGTACTTC
TRBD2	TRBV6-1	TRBJ2-3	.	CASSPPSGRAADTQYF	TGTGCCAGCAGCCCCCCTAGCGGGAGGGCCGCGGATACGCAGTATTTT
.	TRBV6-2/TRBV6-3	TRBJ2-2	few	CASSMLLAAGELFF	TGTGCCAGCAGTATGTTGTTAGCTGCCGGGGAGCTGTTTTTT
TRBD2	TRBV19	TRBJ2-2	.	CASSKRLAGAGGELFF	TGTGCCAGTAGTAAACGACTAGCGGGAGCGGGCGGGGAGCTGTTTTTT
TRBD2	TRBV6-1	TRBJ2-3	.	CASRLAGGPSTQYF	TGTGCCAGTCGACTAGCGGGAGGGCCGAGTACGCAGTATTTT
.	TRBV5-1	TRBJ1-5	.	CASSLGPGDGQPQHF	TGCGCCAGCAGCTTGGGCCCGGGGGACGGTCAGCCCCAGCATTTT
.	TRBV19	TRBJ1-5	.	CASSIRLVPNSNQPQHF	TGTGCCAGTAGTATAAGGTTGGTTCCCAATAGCAATCAGCCCCAGCATTTT
.	TRBV5-5	TRBJ2-1	few	CASSSGNYNEQFF	TGTGCCAGCAGCTCGGGTAACTACAATGAGCAGTTCTTC
.	TRBV7-2	TRBJ2-2	.	CASSREGGRGELFF	TGTGCCAGCAGCCGAGAGGGAGGCCGCGGGGAGCTGTTTTTT
TRBD2	TRBV28	TRBJ2-1	.	CASSTRLAGARRNEQFF	TGTGCCAGCAGTACCCGACTAGCGGGAGCGCGCCGCAATGAGCAGTTCTTC
.	TRBV10-3	TRBJ2-1	few	CAISDHAGPEGDEQFF	TGTGCCATCAGTGATCATGCGGGCCCGGAGGGCGATGAGCAGTTCTTC
.	TRBV11-2	TRBJ2-7	few	CASSLFPTGAYEQYF	TGTGCCAGCAGCCTCTTCCCGACAGGCGCCTACGAGCAGTACTTC
.	TRBV11-2	TRBJ2-1	few	CASSLDDGGADLSYNEQFF	TGTGCCAGCAGCTTAGATGATGGTGGGGCAGATCTCTCCTACAATGAGCAGTTCTTC
TRBD1	TRBV20-1	TRBJ1-5	once	CSARLDRGNQPQHF	TGCAGTGCTAGATTGGACAGGGGCAATCAGCCCCAGCATTTT
TRBD2	TRBV30	TRBJ2-2	.	CAWREGLGGTGELFF	TGTGCCTGGAGGGAGGGACTAGGAGGCACCGGGGAGCTGTTTTTT
.	TRBV9	TRBJ1-1	few	CASSVGHRQGTEAFF	TGTGCCAGCAGCGTAGGACACAGGCAGGGCACTGAAGCTTTCTTT
.	TRBV4-3	TRBJ1-1	few	CASSQVTLNTEAFF	TGCGCCAGCAGCCAAGTTACATTGAACACTGAAGCTTTCTTT
.	TRBV20-1	TRBJ1-5	.	CSAKKQGDQPQHF	TGCAGTGCTAAGAAACAGGGCGATCAGCCCCAGCATTTT
TRBD1	TRBV4-1	TRBJ1-2	few	CASSQDQTGVYGYTF	TGCGCCAGCAGCCAAGATCAGACAGGGGTCTATGGCTACACCTTC
.	TRBV19	TRBJ2-6	.	CASSARFSGANVLTF	TGTGCCAGTAGTGCCAGGTTCTCTGGGGCCAACGTCCTGACTTTC
TRBD2	TRBV7-2	TRBJ2-3	.	CASSFAGTSGTDTQYF	TGTGCCAGCAGCTTCGCAGGGACTAGCGGCACAGATACGCAGTATTTT
TRBD2	TRBV20-1	TRBJ2-3	.	CSATLAGVSDTQYF	TGCAGTGCTACCTTAGCGGGGGTATCAGATACGCAGTATTTT
TRBD2	TRBV11-2	TRBJ2-5	.	CASSDLAVQETQYF	TGTGCCAGCAGCGACCTAGCGGTCCAAGAGACCCAGTACTTC
TRBD2	TRBV5-1	TRBJ2-2	few	CASSLGTSSNTGELFF	TGCGCCAGCAGCTTGGGGACTAGCTCGAACACCGGGGAGCTGTTTTTT
TRBD1	TRBV5-5	TRBJ1-4	.	CASSSPGQGRTELFF	TGTGCCAGCAGCTCCCCCGGACAGGGGCGAACGGAACTGTTTTTT
.	TRBV12-3/TRBV12-4	TRBJ1-5	few	CASSPRMQPQHF	TGTGCCAGCAGCCCCCGAATGCAGCCCCAGCATTTT
.	TRBV12-3/TRBV12-4	TRBJ2-7	few	CASSFDSSYEQYF	TGTGCCAGCAGTTTTGACAGCTCCTACGAGCAGTACTTC
.	TRBV12-3/TRBV12-4	TRBJ2-1	.	CASSFDEQFF	TGTGCCAGCAGTTTCGATGAGCAGTTCTTC
.	TRBV7-8	TRBJ2-1	.	CASSPARQTDEQFF	TGTGCCAGCAGCCCCGCCCGGCAGACCGATGAGCAGTTCTTC
.	TRBV20-1	TRBJ1-1	.	CSARDQQGSEAFF	TGCAGTGCTAGAGACCAGCAAGGGTCTGAAGCTTTCTTT
.	TRBV11-1	TRBJ1-4	.	CASSYNRATNEKLFF	TGTGCCAGCAGCTACAACAGGGCAACTAATGAAAAACTGTTTTTT
TRBD1	TRBV20-1	TRBJ1-4	.	CSARAGQVIREKLFF	TGCAGTGCTAGAGCGGGACAGGTGATTAGGGAAAAACTGTTTTTT
TRBD1	TRBV7-2	TRBJ1-5	few	CASSYEDRGNQPQHF	TGTGCCAGCAGCTACGAGGACAGGGGTAATCAGCCCCAGCATTTT
.	TRBV29-1	TRBJ1-3	.	CSVETVGSGNTIYF	TGCAGCGTCGAGACAGTTGGCTCTGGAAACACCATATATTTT
.	TRBV7-2	TRBJ2-2	.	CASSLQGLHGELFF	TGTGCCAGCAGCTTACAGGGTTTGCACGGGGAGCTGTTTTTT